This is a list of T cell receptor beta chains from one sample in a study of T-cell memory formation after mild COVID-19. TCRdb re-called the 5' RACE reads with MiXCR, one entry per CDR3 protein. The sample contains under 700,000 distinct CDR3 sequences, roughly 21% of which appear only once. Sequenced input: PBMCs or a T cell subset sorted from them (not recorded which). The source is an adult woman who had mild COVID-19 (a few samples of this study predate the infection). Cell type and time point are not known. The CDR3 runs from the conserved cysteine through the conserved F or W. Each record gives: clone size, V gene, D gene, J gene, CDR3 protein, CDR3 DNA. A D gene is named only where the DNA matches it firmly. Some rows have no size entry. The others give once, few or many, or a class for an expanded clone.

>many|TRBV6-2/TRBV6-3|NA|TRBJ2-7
CASSYDSSYEQYF
TGTGCCAGCAGTTACGACAGTTCCTACGAGCAGTACTTC
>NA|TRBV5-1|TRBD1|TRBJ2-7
CASSLSGGTGVFEQYF
TGCGCCAGCAGCTTGAGCGGTGGGACAGGGGTATTCGAGCAGTACTTC
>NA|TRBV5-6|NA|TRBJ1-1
CASSLPGLTEAFF
TGTGCCAGCAGCCTCCCAGGGTTAACTGAAGCTTTCTTT
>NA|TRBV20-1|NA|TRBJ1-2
CSARDHGGGNYGYTF
TGCAGTGCTAGAGATCACGGGGGTGGAAACTATGGCTACACCTTC
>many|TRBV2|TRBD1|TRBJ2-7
CASRGQGVYEQYF
TGTGCCAGCAGGGGACAGGGGGTCTACGAGCAGTACTTC
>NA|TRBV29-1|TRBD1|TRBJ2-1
CSVYGQGHEQFF
TGCAGCGTCTATGGACAGGGGCATGAGCAGTTCTTC
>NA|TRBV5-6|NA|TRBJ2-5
CASSSDRSGEETQYF
TGTGCCAGCAGCTCTGACAGGAGCGGGGAGGAGACCCAGTACTTC
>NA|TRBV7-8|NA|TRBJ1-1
CASSLPAMNTEAFF
TGTGCCAGCAGCTTACCAGCGATGAACACTGAAGCTTTCTTT
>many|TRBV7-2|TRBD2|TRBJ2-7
CASSGTSGRGPYEQYF
TGTGCCAGCAGCGGGACTAGCGGGAGGGGACCTTACGAGCAGTACTTC
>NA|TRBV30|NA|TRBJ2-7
CAWSSSVPAEQYF
TGTGCCTGGAGTTCCAGCGTGCCCGCCGAGCAGTACTTC
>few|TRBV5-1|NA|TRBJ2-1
CASSLEKGEQFF
TGCGCCAGCAGCTTGGAGAAGGGGGAGCAGTTCTTC
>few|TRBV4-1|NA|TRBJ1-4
CASSQLAREKLFF
TGCGCCAGCAGCCAGCTCGCGCGGGAAAAACTGTTTTTT
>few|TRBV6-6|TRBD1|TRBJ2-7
CATSGTAYEQYF
TGTGCCACTAGTGGGACAGCCTACGAGCAGTACTTC
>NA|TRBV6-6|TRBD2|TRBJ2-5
CASRNGGGSETQYF
TGTGCCAGCAGAAATGGCGGGGGTTCGGAGACCCAGTACTTC
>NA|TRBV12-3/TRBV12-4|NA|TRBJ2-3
CASSGLGIPQYF
TGTGCCAGCAGCGGGCTTGGGATCCCGCAGTATTTT
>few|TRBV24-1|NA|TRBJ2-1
CATSVGTASYNEQFF
TGTGCCACCAGTGTGGGAACCGCCTCCTACAATGAGCAGTTCTTC
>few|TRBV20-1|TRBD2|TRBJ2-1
CSAMGLAEYNEQFF
TGCAGTGCTATGGGACTAGCGGAGTACAATGAGCAGTTCTTC
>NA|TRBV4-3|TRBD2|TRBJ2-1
CASSQVYGLAGGNEQFF
TGCGCCAGCAGCCAAGTTTATGGGCTAGCGGGAGGCAATGAGCAGTTCTTC
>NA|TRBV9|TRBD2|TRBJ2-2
CASSHPPGTSGRAGELFF
TGTGCCAGCAGCCACCCCCCGGGGACTAGCGGGAGGGCCGGGGAGCTGTTTTTT
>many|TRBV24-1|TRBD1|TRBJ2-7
CATSDQDRFFLSYEQYF
TGTGCCACCAGTGATCAGGACAGGTTCTTTCTCTCCTACGAGCAGTACTTC
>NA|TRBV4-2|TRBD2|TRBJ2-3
CASSQVPGLAGGLGTDTQYF
TGTGCCAGCAGCCAAGTTCCGGGACTAGCGGGAGGGCTAGGCACAGATACGCAGTATTTT
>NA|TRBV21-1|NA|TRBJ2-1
CASSTGTVQHNEQFF
TGTGCCAGCAGTACCGGGACAGTCCAACACAATGAGCAGTTCTTC
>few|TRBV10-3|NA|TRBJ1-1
CAISESWDTHTEAFF
TGTGCCATCAGTGAATCGTGGGATACTCACACTGAAGCTTTCTTT
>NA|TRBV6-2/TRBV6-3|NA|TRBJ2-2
CASKDVWGGELFF
TGTGCCAGCAAGGACGTATGGGGCGGGGAGCTGTTTTTT
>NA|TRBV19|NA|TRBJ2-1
CASRAPNGLSSYNEQFF
TGTGCCAGTAGGGCCCCTAATGGGCTGAGCTCCTACAATGAGCAGTTCTTC
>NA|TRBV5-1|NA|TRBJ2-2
CASSFSQNTGELFF
TGCGCCAGCAGCTTCAGTCAGAACACCGGGGAGCTGTTTTTT
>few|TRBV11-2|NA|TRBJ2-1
CASSHQMGGLYNEQFF
TGTGCCAGCAGCCACCAAATGGGGGGACTGTACAATGAGCAGTTCTTC
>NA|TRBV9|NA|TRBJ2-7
CASSVDAGYEQYF
TGTGCCAGCAGCGTAGACGCCGGGTACGAGCAGTACTTC
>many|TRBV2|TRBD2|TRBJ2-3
CASQGTSTDTQYF
TGTGCCAGCCAGGGGACTAGTACAGATACGCAGTATTTT
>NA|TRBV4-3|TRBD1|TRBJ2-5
CASSQEWQGARETQYF
TGCGCCAGCAGCCAAGAGTGGCAGGGGGCGCGTGAGACCCAGTACTTC
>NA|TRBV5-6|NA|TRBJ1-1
CASSLVADAEAFF
TGTGCCAGCAGCTTGGTCGCCGACGCTGAAGCTTTCTTT
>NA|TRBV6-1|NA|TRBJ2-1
CASSETGISYNEQFF
TGTGCCAGCAGTGAAACAGGGATCTCCTACAATGAGCAGTTCTTC
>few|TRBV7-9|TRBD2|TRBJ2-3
CASSSTSGGAIFTDTQYF
TGTGCCAGCAGCTCCACTAGCGGGGGGGCTATATTCACAGATACGCAGTATTTT
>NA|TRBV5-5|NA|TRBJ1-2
CASSLMYRQEGVDTF
TGTGCCAGCAGCTTGATGTATAGACAGGAAGGTGTCGACACCTTC
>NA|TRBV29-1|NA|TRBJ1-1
CSVYSQGSGTEAFF
TGCAGCGTATACTCACAGGGTTCGGGCACTGAAGCTTTCTTT
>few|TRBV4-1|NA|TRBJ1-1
CASSQDWQDTEAFF
TGCGCCAGCAGCCAAGATTGGCAGGACACTGAAGCTTTCTTT
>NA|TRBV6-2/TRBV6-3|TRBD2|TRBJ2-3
CASTQLSGRTDTQYF
TGTGCCAGCACCCAACTTAGCGGGAGAACAGATACGCAGTATTTT
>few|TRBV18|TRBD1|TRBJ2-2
CASSPTQGAATGELFF
TGTGCCAGCTCACCGACCCAGGGGGCGGCCACCGGGGAGCTGTTTTTT
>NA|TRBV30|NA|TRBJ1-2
CAWSFNFYGYTF
TGTGCCTGGAGTTTTAACTTCTATGGCTACACCTTC
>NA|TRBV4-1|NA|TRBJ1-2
CASSQAAGSDYGYTF
TGCGCCAGCAGCCAAGCTGCCGGGTCGGACTATGGCTACACCTTC
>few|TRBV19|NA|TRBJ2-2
CASSMGGPPGELFF
TGTGCCAGTAGTATGGGAGGTCCTCCCGGGGAGCTGTTTTTT
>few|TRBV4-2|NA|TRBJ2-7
CASSQVSGTYLAEQYF
TGTGCCAGCAGCCAGGTCTCCGGCACCTACCTAGCCGAGCAGTACTTC
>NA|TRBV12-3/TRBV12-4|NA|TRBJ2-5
CASSFFQNQETQYF
TGTGCCAGCAGTTTCTTCCAGAACCAAGAGACCCAGTACTTC
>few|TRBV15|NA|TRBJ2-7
CATSRGRAAVSSYEQYF
TGTGCCACCAGCAGAGGCCGGGCAGCGGTGAGCTCCTACGAGCAGTACTTC
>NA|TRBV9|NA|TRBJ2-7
CASSVGSQPYEQYF
TGTGCCAGCAGCGTAGGGAGTCAGCCCTACGAGCAGTACTTC
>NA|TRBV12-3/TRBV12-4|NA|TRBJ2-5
CASSLGGRFVTQYF
TGTGCCAGCAGTTTAGGAGGGAGGTTTGTGACCCAGTACTTC
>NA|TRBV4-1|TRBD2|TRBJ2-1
CASSLPRGGTYNEQFF
TGCGCCAGCAGCCTCCCCCGGGGGGGAACCTACAATGAGCAGTTCTTC
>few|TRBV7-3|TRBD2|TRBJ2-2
CASSLRTSGADTGELFF
TGTGCCAGCAGCTTAAGGACTAGCGGGGCGGACACCGGGGAGCTGTTTTTT
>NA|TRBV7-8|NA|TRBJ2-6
CASSLGRNSGANVLTF
TGTGCCAGCAGCTTAGGTCGGAACTCTGGGGCCAACGTCCTGACTTTC
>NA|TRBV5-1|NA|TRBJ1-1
CASRVGREAEAFF
TGCGCCAGCAGGGTTGGAAGGGAGGCTGAAGCTTTCTTT
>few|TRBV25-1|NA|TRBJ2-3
CASSEGVDRNRDTDTQYF
TGTGCCAGCAGTGAGGGGGTCGATCGGAACAGAGACACAGATACGCAGTATTTT
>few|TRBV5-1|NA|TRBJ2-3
CASSLGNPTDTQYF
TGCGCCAGCAGCTTGGGAAACCCCACAGATACGCAGTATTTT
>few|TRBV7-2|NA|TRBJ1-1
CASSLAGGASEAFF
TGTGCCAGCAGCTTAGCGGGGGGCGCATCTGAAGCTTTCTTT
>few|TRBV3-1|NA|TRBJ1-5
CASSQDTVDQPQHF
TGTGCCAGCAGCCAAGATACAGTGGATCAGCCCCAGCATTTT
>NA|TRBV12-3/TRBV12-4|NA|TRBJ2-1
CASTNLGGSYNEQFF
TGTGCCAGCACCAATTTGGGGGGATCCTACAATGAGCAGTTCTTC
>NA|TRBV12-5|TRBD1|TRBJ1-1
CASGLQGAGNTEAFF
TGTGCTAGTGGCCTACAGGGGGCAGGGAACACTGAAGCTTTCTTT
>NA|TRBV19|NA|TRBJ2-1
CASSRPAPYNEQFF
TGTGCCAGTAGCCGCCCAGCCCCCTACAATGAGCAGTTCTTC
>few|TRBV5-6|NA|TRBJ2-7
CASRLDRAGEQYF
TGTGCCAGCAGGCTGGACAGAGCCGGCGAGCAGTACTTC
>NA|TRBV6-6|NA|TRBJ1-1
CASGRGLAEAFF
TGTGCCAGTGGGAGGGGTTTGGCTGAAGCTTTCTTT